The T cell receptor (beta chain) described here comes from a study of tumor-infiltrating lymphocytes in primary liver carcinoma. Study as a whole: There were roughly 3.5 to 7.13 million productive TCRbeta reads per sample, a yield similar across tissue types. Findings and limits, study-wide: Overlap in tumor-adjacent and tumor-blood pairs fell below that of tumor region pairs.

In regard to this clonotype: Its antigen is undetermined. A read error may account for a junction end that differs from germline.

Unsorted bulk tissue of about 20-30 mg yielded co-extracted RNA and DNA. A primer in the constant region served to generate TCR beta cDNA from 450 to 600 ng of total RNA. ARM-PCR, slightly modified, supplied the TCR beta libraries through three nested multiplex PCR rounds. With TRBV1-TRBV30 forward primers and a C-beta reverse primer, the first two PCR rounds were run for approximately 10 cycles each. TCRdb recomputed calls from the multiplex PCR reads with MiXCR, one row per CDR3 protein. This table holds approximately 40,000 distinct CDR3 sequences, about three quarters found once. Looked up from germline, CDR1 is SGHAT and CDR2 is FQNNGV. The CDR3 runs to 14 residues.

Specimen: liver tumor tissue from sampling region 2. Stated subset: tumor region T2, inferior pole. The gene calls are TRBV11-2 and TRBJ2-1, with no clear D. The sequence derives from a man aged 35-49 years with primary liver carcinoma and hepatitis B virus infection. CDR3 DNA sequence: TGTGCCAGCAGCTTGTCGGAGTTAGACAATGAGCAGTTTTTC. It yields the protein CASSLSELDNEQFF.